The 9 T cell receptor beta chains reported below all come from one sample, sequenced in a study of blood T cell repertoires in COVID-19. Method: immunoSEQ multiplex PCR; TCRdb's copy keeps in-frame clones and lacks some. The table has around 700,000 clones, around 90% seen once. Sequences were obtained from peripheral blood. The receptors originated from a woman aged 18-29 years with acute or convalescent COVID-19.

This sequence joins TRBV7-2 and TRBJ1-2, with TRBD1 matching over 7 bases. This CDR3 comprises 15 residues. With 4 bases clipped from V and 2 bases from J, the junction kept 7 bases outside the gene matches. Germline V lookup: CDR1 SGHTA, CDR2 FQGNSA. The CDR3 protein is CASSSERTGNYGYTF. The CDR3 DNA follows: TGTGCCAGCAGCTCCGAACGGACAGGCAACTATGGCTACACCTTC.

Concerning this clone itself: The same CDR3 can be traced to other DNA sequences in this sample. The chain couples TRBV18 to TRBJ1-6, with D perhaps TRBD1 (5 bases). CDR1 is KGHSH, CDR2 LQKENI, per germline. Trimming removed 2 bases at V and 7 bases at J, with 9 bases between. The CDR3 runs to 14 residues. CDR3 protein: CASSPGQGNSPLHF. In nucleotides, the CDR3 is TGTGCCAGCTCACCAGGACAAGGCAATTCACCCCTCCACTTT.

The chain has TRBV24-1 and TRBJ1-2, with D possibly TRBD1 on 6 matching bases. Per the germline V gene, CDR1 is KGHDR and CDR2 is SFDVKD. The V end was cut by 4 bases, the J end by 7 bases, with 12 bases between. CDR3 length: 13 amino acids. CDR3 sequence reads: CATSERTDFGYTF. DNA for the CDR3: TGTGCCACCAGTGAACGGACAGATTTTGGCTACACCTTC.

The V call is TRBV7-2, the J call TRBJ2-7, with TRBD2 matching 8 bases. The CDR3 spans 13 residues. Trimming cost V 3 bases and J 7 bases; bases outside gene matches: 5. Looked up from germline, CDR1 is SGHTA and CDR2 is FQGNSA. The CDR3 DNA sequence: TGTGCCAGCAGCTTGGGGCGGGGGGATGAGCAGTACTTC. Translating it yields CASSLGRGDEQYF.

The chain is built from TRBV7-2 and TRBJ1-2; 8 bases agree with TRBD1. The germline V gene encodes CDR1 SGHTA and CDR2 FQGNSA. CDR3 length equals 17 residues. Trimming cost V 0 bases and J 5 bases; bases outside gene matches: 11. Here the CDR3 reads CASSLAPFGQGAYGYTF. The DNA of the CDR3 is TGTGCCAGCAGCTTAGCCCCCTTCGGGCAGGGGGCTTATGGCTACACCTTC.

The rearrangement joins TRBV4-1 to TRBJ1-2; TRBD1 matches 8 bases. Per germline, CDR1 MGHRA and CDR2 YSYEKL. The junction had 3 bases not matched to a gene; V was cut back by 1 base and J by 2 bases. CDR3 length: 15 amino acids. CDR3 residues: CASSQVRQGNYGYTF. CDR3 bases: TGCGCCAGCAGCCAAGTAAGACAGGGGAACTATGGCTACACCTTC.

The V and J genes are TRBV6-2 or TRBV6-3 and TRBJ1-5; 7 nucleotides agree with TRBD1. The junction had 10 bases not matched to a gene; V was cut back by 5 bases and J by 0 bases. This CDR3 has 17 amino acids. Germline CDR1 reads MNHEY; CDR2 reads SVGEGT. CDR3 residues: CASSQDRRPYSNQPQHF. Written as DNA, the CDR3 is TGTGCCAGCAGTCAGGACAGGAGGCCGTATAGCAATCAGCCCCAGCATTTT.

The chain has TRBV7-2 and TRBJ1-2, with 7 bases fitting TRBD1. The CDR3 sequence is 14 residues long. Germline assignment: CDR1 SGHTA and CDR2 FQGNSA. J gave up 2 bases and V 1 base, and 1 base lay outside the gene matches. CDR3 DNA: TGTGCCAGCAGCTTAGAACAGGGGAACTATGGCTACACCTTC. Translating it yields CASSLEQGNYGYTF.

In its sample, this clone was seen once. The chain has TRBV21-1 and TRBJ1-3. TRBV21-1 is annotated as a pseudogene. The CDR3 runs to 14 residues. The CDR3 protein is CASPNGDGRDTIYF. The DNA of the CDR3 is TGTGCCAGCCCCAATGGCGACGGGAGGGACACCATATATTTT.